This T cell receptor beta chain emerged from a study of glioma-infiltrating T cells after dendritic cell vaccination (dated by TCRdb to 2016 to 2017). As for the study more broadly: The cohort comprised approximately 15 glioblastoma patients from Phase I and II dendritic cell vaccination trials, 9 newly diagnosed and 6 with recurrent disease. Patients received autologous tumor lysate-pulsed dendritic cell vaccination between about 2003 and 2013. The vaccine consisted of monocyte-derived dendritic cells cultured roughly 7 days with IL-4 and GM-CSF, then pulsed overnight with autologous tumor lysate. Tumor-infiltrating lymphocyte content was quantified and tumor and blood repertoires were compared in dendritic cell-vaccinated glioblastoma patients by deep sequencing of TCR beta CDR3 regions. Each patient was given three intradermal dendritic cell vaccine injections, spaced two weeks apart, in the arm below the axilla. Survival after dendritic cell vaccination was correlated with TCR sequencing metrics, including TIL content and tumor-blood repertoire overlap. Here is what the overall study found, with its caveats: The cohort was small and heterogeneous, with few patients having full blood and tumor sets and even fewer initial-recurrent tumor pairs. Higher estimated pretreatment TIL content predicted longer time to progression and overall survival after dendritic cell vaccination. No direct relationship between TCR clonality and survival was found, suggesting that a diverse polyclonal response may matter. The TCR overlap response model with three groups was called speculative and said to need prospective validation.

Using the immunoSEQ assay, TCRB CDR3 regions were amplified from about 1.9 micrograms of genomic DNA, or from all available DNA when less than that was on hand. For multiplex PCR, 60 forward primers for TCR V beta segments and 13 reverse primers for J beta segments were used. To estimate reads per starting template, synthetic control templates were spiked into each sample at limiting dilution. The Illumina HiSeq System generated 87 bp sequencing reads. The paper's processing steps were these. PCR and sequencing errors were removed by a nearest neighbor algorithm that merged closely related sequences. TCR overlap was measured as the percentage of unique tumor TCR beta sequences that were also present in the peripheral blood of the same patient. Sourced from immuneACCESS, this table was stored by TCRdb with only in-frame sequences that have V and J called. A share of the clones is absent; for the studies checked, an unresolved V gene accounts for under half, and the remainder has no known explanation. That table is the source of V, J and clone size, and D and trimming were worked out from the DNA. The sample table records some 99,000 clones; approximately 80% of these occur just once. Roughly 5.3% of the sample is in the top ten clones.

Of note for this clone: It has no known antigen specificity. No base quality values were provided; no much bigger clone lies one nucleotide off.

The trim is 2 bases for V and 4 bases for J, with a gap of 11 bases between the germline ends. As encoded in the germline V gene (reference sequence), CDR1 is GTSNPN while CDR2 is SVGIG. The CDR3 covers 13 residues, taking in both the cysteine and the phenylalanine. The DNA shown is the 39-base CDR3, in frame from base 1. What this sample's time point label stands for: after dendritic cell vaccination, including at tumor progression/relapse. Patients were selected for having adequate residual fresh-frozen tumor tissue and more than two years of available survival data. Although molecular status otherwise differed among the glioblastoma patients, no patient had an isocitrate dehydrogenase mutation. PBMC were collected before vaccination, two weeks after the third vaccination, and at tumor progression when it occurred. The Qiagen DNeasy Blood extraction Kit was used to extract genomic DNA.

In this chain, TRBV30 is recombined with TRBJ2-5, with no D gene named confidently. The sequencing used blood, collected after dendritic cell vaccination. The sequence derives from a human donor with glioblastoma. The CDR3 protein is CAWSIRPRETQYF. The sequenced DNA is TGTGCCTGGAGTATCAGGCCGAGAGAGACCCAGTACTTC.